This T cell receptor (beta chain) was captured by sequencing in a study of cytomegalovirus exposure and HLA in healthy donors. Study-level background: A preliminary data release comprised 91 million or so unique TCRs obtained from HLA-typed donors.

Use of 60 Vbeta and 13 Jbeta primers characterized the PCR. Repertoires were generated with immunoSEQ multiplex PCR, while TCRdb's copy carries only in-frame clones and drops some. The table includes around 150,000 clones, about 64% detected once. Between the trimmed V and J ends, which lost 4 bases and 6 bases, there was a span of 18 bases. The germline gives CDR1 MGHDK, CDR2 SYGVNS. The CDR3 extends over 15 amino acids. This clone came up a few times. The antigen remains unidentified. The study, taken as a whole, reports: Listed as cytomegalovirus-associated were 164 TCR beta chains. Sequencing likely generated an artifact that appeared as a cluster of highly shared sequence variants. Rarity characterized most TCR sequences, yet some public TCRs appeared in many donors.

This chain links TRBV25-1 with TRBJ1-1, with D possibly being TRBD1 (6 bases). This TCR derives from a man aged 50-60 years in good health and CMV-seronegative. Material: PBMCs. The CDR3 nucleotides read TGTGCCAGCAGTGCGCAACAGGGACCGACCCCTGAAGCTTTCTTT. Amino acid sequence: CASSAQQGPTPEAFF.